This T cell receptor beta chain originates from a study of post-analysis software for immune sequencing data (dated by TCRdb to between 2014 and 2017). Concerning the study at large: Disease courses on record covered relapsing-remitting, secondary progressive and progressive-relapsing multiple sclerosis, though some patients had no subtype annotation. A subset of samples was prepared in parallel using single-end sample barcoding, then pooled and co-amplified after Illumina adapter ligation. Patient repertoires were compared against some twelve previously published healthy control repertoires from donors aged about 6 to 26 years.

Comments on this clonotype: Its antigen remains unidentified. No base-level quality is on record; no much larger clone is a single base apart.

Libraries were constructed by PCR. The sample was run on an Illumina HiSeq 2500. To reduce PCR and sequencing biases, unique molecular identifiers were built into the TCR beta cDNA libraries. Per 1 to 10 million input T cells, roughly 500,000 cDNA molecules were obtained, such that each molecule approximated one T cell. The patient libraries were prepared and sequenced with the same protocol used for the earlier healthy control dataset. Within a given batch, samples were prepared together, multiplexed and sequenced on the same HiSeq lane. The study's own analysis went as follows. MIGEC was used to process the raw barcoded reads, and molecular identifier groups with only a single read were discarded before consensus assembly and CDR3 extraction. Clonotype tables were post-analysed with VDJtools, normalizing diversity by down-sampling all datasets to the smallest sample size. To correct batch-related cross-sample contamination, repertoire overlap clustering matched CDR3 amino acid sequences but not nucleotide sequences. The public reads were reanalyzed by TCRdb: fastp trimming at Q25, MiXCR alignment, in-frame beta chains only. Under each unique CDR3 protein, matching rows form one entry showing the most common genes and DNA. The V and J calls here are based on TCRdb, not the publication. The sample table holds hundreds of thousands of distinct CDR3 sequences, of which 25% to 30% were seen once. The ten largest clonotypes hold 0.5% to 0.6% of the sample.

The investigation overall reported the following: The multiple sclerosis patient group was slightly younger than the control group. Significantly lower normalized Chao1 diversity was found in multiple sclerosis patients than in controls, suggesting substantial peripheral T-cell clonal expansion. Direct clustering with F measure showed strong co-clustering of samples prepared in the same batch, prompting a batch-effect correction. Several TRBV segments, including TRBV5-6, TRBV5-1 and TRBV20-1, were significantly more frequent in patients than controls.

To demonstrate the VDJtools post-analysis software, the study profiled TCR beta repertoires from the peripheral blood of about 13 young patients with multiple sclerosis. The multiple sclerosis patients were children and adolescents between about 6 and 16 years of age. Deletion took 9 bases off V and 8 bases off J, with a span of 22 bases between the germline ends. Inclusive of the bounding cysteine and phenylalanine, the CDR3 is 14 residues long. Only CDR3 DNA remains: 42 bases, in frame from the first base. The sequenced sample consisted of blood. Rearrangement joined TRBV12-3 or TRBV12-4 to TRBJ1-2, with a weak D call of TRBD1 (5 bases match). The TCR was taken from a girl aged 10-17 years with multiple sclerosis. Here is the DNA: TGTGCCAGTCAAAGGTGGGGGAGAGGATTAGGCTACACCTTC. Translated, this is CASQRWGRGLGYTF.